This T cell receptor beta chain originates from a study of blood T cells in healthy people across ages. General observations from the study: A strong correlation was found between TCR beta diversity and the percentage of naive T cells.

PCR was performed a second time for about 7 to 12 cycles using a sample-barcoded 5' primer and a J-beta primer mix. The authors tagged each cDNA molecule using a template-switch adaptor with 12 random nucleotides. Samples each returned at least 3 million CDR3-containing paired-end reads. TCRdb passed the 5' RACE reads through MiXCR, listing each CDR3 protein once. The sample records fewer than 1,000,000 distinct CDR3 sequences, around 43% being singletons. With respect to this clonotype: What it binds is not known.

Trimming removed 5 bases from V and 8 bases from J, with 18 bases in between. The CDR3 runs to 15 residues. CDR1 and CDR2 (germline): SGHVS, FNYEAQ. They isolated at least 6 million PBMCs from each sample. The clonotype was recovered from a man aged 55 to 70 in good health. The sequenced material came from blood. The chain links TRBV7-6 to TRBJ1-4; D possibly corresponds to TRBD1 (6 bases). CDR3 coding DNA: TGTGCCAGCAGCCCAGAACGGGGGGCTAGAGAAAAACTGTTTTTT. Its protein product is CASSPERGAREKLFF.